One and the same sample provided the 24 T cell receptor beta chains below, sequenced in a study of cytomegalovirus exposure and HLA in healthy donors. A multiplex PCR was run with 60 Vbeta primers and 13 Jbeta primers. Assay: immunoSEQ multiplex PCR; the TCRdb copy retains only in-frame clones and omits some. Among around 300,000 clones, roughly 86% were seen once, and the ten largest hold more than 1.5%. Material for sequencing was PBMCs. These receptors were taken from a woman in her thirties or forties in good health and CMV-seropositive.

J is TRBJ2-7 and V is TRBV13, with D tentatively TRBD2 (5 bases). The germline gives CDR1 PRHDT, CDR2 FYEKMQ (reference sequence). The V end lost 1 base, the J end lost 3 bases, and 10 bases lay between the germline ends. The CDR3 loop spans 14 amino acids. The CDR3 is CASSLEPGNYEQYF. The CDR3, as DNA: TGTGCCAGCAGCTTAGAACCGGGGAACTACGAGCAGTACTTC.

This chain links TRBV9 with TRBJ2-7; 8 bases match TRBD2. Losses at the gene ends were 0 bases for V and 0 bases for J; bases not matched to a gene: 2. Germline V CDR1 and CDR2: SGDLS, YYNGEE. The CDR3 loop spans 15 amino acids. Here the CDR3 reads CASSVGSGSSYEQYF. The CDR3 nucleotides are TGTGCCAGCAGCGTAGGGAGCGGGAGCTCCTACGAGCAGTACTTC.

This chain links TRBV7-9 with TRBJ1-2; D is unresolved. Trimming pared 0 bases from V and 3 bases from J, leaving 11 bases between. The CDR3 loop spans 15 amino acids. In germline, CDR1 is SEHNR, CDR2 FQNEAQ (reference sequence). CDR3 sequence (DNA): TGTGCCAGCAGCTTAGCTGCCAGGTCGGACTATGGCTACACCTTC. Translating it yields CASSLAARSDYGYTF.

CDR3 coding DNA: TGTGCCACCAGCAGAGATCACGGGAGGCGCACCGGGGAGCTGTTTTTT. This encodes CATSRDHGRRTGELFF. The genes are TRBV15 and TRBJ2-2, with 7 bases that match TRBD2. Germline loops: CDR1 LNHNV, CDR2 YYDKDF (reference sequence). Trimming cost V 0 bases and J 4 bases; bases outside gene matches: 5. The CDR3 is made up of 16 amino acids.

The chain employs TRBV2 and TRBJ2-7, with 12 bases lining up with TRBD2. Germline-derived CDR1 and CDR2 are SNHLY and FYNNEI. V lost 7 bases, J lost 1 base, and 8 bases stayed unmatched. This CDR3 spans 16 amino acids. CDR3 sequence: CASISSGLAGSYEQYF. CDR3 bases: TGTGCCAGCATCAGCTCCGGACTAGCGGGATCCTACGAGCAGTACTTC. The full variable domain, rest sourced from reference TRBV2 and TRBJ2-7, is EPEVTQTPSHQVTQMGQEVILRCVPISNHLYFYWYRQILGQKVEFLVSFYNNEISEKSEIFDDQFSVERPDGSNFTLKIRSTKLEDSAMYFCASISSGLAGSYEQYFGPGTRLTVT.

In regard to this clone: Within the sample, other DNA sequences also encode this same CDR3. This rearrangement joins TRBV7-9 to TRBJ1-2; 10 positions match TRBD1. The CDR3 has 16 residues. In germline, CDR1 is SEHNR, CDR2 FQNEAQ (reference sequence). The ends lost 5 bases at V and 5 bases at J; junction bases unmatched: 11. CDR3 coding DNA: TGTGCCAGCAGCCAACAGGCCGGGACAGGGGATTATGGCTACACCTTC. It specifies CASSQQAGTGDYGYTF.

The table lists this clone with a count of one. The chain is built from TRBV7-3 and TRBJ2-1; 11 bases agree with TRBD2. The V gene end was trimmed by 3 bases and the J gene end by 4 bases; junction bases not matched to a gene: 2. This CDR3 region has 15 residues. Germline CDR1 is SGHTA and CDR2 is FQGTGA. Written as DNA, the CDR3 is TGTGCCAGCAGCTTTACTAGCGGGAGTTACAATGAGCAGTTCTTC. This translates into CASSFTSGSYNEQFF.

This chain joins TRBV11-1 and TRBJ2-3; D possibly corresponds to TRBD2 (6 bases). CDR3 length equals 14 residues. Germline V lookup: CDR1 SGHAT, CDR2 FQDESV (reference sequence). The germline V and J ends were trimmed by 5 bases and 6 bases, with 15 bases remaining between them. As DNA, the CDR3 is TGTGCCAGCAGCCCACAGCGGGTGGGGGATACGCAGTATTTT. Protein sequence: CASSPQRVGDTQYF.

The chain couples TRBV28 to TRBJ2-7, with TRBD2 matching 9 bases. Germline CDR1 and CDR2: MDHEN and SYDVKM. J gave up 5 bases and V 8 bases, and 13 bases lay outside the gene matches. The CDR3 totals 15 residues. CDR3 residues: CASGFWSGRINEQYF. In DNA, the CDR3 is TGTGCCAGCGGGTTCTGGAGCGGGAGGATTAACGAGCAGTACTTC. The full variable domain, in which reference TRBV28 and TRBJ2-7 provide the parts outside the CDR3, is DVKVTQSSRYLVKRTGEKVFLECVQDMDHENMFWYRQDPGLGLRLIYFSYDVKMKEKGDIPEGYSVSREKKERFSLILESASTNQTSMYLCASGFWSGRINEQYFGPGTRLTVT.

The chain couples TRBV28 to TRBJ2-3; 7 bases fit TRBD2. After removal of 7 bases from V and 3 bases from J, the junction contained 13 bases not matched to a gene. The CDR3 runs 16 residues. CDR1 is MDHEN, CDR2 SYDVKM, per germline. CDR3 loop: CASTLGGRARTDTQYF. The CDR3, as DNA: TGTGCCAGCACCCTAGGTGGGAGGGCCCGGACAGATACGCAGTATTTT.

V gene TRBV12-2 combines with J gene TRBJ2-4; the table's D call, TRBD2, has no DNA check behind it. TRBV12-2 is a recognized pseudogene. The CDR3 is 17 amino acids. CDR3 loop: CASRLALGSLAKNIQYF. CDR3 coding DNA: TGTGCAAGTCGCTTAGCGCTGGGGAGTCTAGCCAAAAACATTCAGTACTTC.

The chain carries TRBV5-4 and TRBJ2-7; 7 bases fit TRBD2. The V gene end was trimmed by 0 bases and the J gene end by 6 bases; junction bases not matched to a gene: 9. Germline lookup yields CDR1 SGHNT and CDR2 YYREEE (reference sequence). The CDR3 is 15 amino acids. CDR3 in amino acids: CASSLGSAGVGEQYF. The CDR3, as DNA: TGTGCCAGCAGCTTGGGTTCTGCGGGAGTGGGCGAGCAGTACTTC.

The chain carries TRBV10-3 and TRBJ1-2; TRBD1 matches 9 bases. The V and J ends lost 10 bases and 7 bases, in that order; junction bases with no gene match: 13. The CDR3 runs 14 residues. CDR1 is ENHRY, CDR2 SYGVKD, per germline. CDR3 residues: CANKKQGADGGYTF. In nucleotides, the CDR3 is TGTGCCAACAAGAAACAGGGGGCAGACGGTGGCTACACCTTC.

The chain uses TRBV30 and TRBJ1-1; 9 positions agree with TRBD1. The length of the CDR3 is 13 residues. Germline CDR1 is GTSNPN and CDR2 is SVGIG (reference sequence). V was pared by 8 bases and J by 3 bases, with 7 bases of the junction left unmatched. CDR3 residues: CAINDRGDTEAFF. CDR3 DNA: TGTGCCATAAATGACAGGGGGGACACTGAAGCTTTCTTT.

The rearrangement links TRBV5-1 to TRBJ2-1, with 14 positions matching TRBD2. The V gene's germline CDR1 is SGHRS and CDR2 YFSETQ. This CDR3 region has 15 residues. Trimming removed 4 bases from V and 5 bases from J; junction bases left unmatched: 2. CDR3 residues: CASSAGLAGDNEQFF. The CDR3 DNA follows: TGCGCCAGCAGCGCGGGACTAGCGGGGGACAATGAGCAGTTCTTC.

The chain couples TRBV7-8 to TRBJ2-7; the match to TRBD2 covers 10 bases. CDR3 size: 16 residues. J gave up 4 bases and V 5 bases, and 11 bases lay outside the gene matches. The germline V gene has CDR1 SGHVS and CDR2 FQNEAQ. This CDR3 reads CASSPRSAGGPYEQYF. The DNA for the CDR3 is TGTGCCAGCAGCCCTCGGTCAGCGGGAGGGCCTTACGAGCAGTACTTC. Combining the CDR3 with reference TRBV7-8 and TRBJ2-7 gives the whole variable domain GAGVSQSPRYKVAKRGQDVALRCDPISGHVSLFWYQQALGQGPEFLTYFQNEAQLDKSGLPSDRFFAERPEGSVSTLKIQRTQQEDSAVYLCASSPRSAGGPYEQYFGPGTRLTVT.

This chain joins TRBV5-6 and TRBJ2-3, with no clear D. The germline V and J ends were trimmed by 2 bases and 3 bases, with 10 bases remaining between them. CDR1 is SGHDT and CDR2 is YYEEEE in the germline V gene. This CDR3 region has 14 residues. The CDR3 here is CASSFLLKTDTQYF. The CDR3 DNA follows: TGTGCCAGCAGCTTCCTACTAAAGACAGATACGCAGTATTTT.

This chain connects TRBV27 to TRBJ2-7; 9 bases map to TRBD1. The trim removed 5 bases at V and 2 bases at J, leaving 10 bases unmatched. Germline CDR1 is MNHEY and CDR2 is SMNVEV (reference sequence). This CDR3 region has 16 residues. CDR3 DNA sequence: TGTGCCAGCAGTGGAGGGGGACAGGGCCTTCCCTACGAGCAGTACTTC. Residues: CASSGGGQGLPYEQYF.

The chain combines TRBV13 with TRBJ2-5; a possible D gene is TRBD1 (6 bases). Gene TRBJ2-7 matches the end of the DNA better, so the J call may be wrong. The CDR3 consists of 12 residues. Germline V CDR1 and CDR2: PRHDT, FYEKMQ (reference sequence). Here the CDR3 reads CASSPQGYEQYF. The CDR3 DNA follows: TGTGCCAGCAGCCCACAGGGTTACGAGCAGTACTTC.

The CDR3 loop reads CASRPAGYTEAFF. CDR3 nucleotide sequence: TGTGCCAGCAGGCCCGCAGGGTACACTGAAGCTTTCTTT. The chain uses TRBV2 and TRBJ1-1; possibly TRBD1 for D (5 bases). Germline CDR1 reads SNHLY; CDR2 reads FYNNEI. The CDR3 totals 13 residues. The V and J ends lost 6 bases and 3 bases respectively, with 11 bases between them.

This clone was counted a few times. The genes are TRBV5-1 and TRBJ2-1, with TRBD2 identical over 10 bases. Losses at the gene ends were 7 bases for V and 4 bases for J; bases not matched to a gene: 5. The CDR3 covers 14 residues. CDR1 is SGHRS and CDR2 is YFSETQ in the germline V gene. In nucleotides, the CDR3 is TGCGCCAGCGAGCGGGGGGGAGCTTACAATGAGCAGTTCTTC. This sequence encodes CASERGGAYNEQFF.

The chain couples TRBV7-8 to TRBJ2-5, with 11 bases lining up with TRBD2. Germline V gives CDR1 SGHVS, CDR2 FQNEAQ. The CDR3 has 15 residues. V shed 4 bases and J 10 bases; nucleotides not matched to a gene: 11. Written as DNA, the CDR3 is TGTGCCAGCAGCTCCGGGACTAGCGGCACCGGGGTCCAGTACTTC. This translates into CASSSGTSGTGVQYF.

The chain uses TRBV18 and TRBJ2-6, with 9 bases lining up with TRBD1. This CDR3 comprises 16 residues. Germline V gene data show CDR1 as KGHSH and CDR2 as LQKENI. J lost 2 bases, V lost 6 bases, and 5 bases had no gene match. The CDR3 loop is CASSRTGVPGANVLTF. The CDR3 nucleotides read TGTGCCAGCTCCAGGACAGGGGTCCCTGGGGCCAACGTCCTGACTTTC.

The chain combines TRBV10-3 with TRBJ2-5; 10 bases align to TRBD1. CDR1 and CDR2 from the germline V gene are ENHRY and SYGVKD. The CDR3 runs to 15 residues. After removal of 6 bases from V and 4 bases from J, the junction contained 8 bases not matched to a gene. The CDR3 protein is CAIRGTGALGETQYF. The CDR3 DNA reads TGTGCCATCAGGGGGACAGGGGCCCTAGGAGAGACCCAGTACTTC.